The present T cell receptor (beta chain) was sequenced within a study of cytomegalovirus exposure and HLA in healthy donors. 60 Vbeta and 13 Jbeta primers were used in PCR. Libraries were prepared by immunoSEQ multiplex PCR; TCRdb keeps only in-frame clonotypes and omits some of them. The sample holds under 200,000 clones; 62% are singletons and the top ten take roughly 2.9%. This clone appeared a few times. The receptor was derived from a man between 40 and 49 years old in good health and CMV-seronegative. The sequenced sample consisted of PBMCs.

The CDR3 region is CASSDVQGATDTQYF. CDR3 sequence (DNA): TGTGCCAGCAGTGACGTTCAGGGGGCGACAGATACGCAGTATTTT. V and J are TRBV6-4 and TRBJ2-3; 8 nucleotides align to TRBD1. Germline CDR1 reads MRHNA; CDR2 reads SNTAGT. V shed 2 bases and J 3 bases; nucleotides not matched to a gene: 4. The CDR3 has 15 residues.